What follows is one TCR beta chain and its context. Its antigen remains unidentified. The second PCR ran about 6 to 11 cycles with a sample-barcoded 5' primer and J-beta primers. Each cDNA molecule, via a template-switch adaptor with 12 random nucleotides, was tagged. Each CDR3 protein gets one entry after TCRdb re-called the 5' RACE reads with MiXCR. The table has about 640,000 distinct CDR3 sequences, roughly 31% seen once. The data were taken from a study of blood T cells in healthy people across ages. Study-level background: Template switching caught about one barcoded beta molecule for each two T cells.

Germline CDR1 is DFQATT and CDR2 is SNEGSKA (reference sequence). The length of the CDR3 is 14 residues. J lost 5 bases, V lost 6 bases, and 12 bases had no gene match. Study-wide findings and caveats: Comparison with aged donors showed that long-lived donors had more naive CD4+ cells and higher diversity.

The V and J genes are TRBV20-1 and TRBJ2-5; 7 bases align to TRBD2. The receptor was derived from a woman over 75 in good health. The sequencing sample was made of blood. The CDR3 DNA follows: TGCAGTGCCACTCTCGGGCGGGAGTCTGAGACCCAGTACTTC. This sequence encodes CSATLGRESETQYF.